The rows below give T cell receptor beta chains drawn from one sample of a study of T cell responses to AZD1222 COVID-19 vaccine. Assay used: immunoSEQ multiplex PCR; TCRdb lists only in-frame clones, some missing. This sample carries about 150,000 clones, approximately 91% of them seen once, and the ten largest clones take 1.5% to 2.5%. The input for sequencing was peripheral blood, taken 28 days after the second AZD1222 dose. Every receptor here comes from an adult who received the AZD1222 COVID-19 vaccine. The CDR3 runs from the conserved cysteine through the conserved F or W. The D gene is left open where the match is weak. Part of the rows lack a size; the others show once, few, many or a class for expanded clones.

TRBD1	.	TRBV27	TRBJ1-5	CASSFEGAGNQPQHF	TGTGCCAGCAGTTTCGAGGGGGCCGGCAATCAGCCCCAGCATTTT
.	.	TRBV5-1	TRBJ2-1	CASSPLPQEEQFF	TGCGCCAGCAGCCCCCTACCGCAGGAGGAGCAGTTCTTC
TRBD1	.	TRBV6-5	TRBJ1-2	CASSDPGQGVYGYTF	TGTGCCAGCAGCGATCCGGGACAGGGGGTCTATGGCTACACCTTC
.	.	TRBV18	TRBJ1-5	CASSPIYSNQPQHF	TGTGCCAGCTCACCCATCTATAGCAATCAGCCCCAGCATTTT
.	.	TRBV18	TRBJ2-6	CASSPSGANVLTF	TGTGCCAGCTCACCATCAGGGGCCAACGTCCTGACTTTC
TRBD2	.	TRBV5-1	TRBJ2-1	CASTGLFGNEQFF	TGCGCCAGCACGGGACTATTTGGCAATGAGCAGTTCTTC
.	.	TRBV4-2	TRBJ2-3	CASSPTGTQRDTQYF	TGTGCCAGCAGCCCTACCGGGACTCAGAGGGATACGCAGTATTTT
.	.	TRBV5-1	TRBJ1-1	CASSLGGVGTEAFF	TGCGCCAGCAGCTTGGGAGGGGTCGGGACTGAAGCTTTCTTT
.	.	TRBV18	TRBJ1-5	CASSPGQTLSNQPQHF	TGTGCCAGCTCACCTGGGCAGACCCTTAGCAATCAGCCCCAGCATTTT
TRBD2	.	TRBV5-6	TRBJ2-7	CASSLPGGLPYEQYF	TGTGCCAGCAGCTTGCCGGGAGGGCTACCCTACGAGCAGTACTTC
.	.	TRBV12-3/TRBV12-4	TRBJ1-1	CASSLKGTEAFF	TGTGCCAGCAGTTTAAAGGGCACTGAAGCTTTCTTT
.	.	TRBV5-1	TRBJ2-1	CASSSAEGGAPSSYNEQFF	TGCGCCAGCAGCTCCGCGGAGGGGGGAGCGCCTAGCTCCTACAATGAGCAGTTCTTC
.	.	TRBV6-5	TRBJ2-2	CASSYGGRGGELFF	TGTGCCAGCAGTTACGGGGGAAGGGGCGGGGAGCTGTTTTTT
TRBD1	.	TRBV5-6	TRBJ2-7	CASSLGWGQGASYEQYF	TGTGCCAGCAGCTTAGGTTGGGGACAGGGGGCCTCCTACGAGCAGTACTTC
TRBD1	.	TRBV15	TRBJ1-3	CATSRGLDRGRSGNTIYF	TGTGCCACCAGCAGAGGGTTGGACAGGGGGCGGAGTGGAAACACCATATATTTT
.	.	TRBV2	TRBJ1-2	CASLGDLNNYGYTF	TGTGCCAGCCTAGGAGACCTTAATAACTATGGCTACACCTTC
.	.	TRBV29-1	TRBJ1-3	CSVVLGTGGRTIYF	TGCAGCGTTGTTCTTGGGACTGGGGGGCGGACCATATATTTT
TRBD1	.	TRBV12-3/TRBV12-4	TRBJ1-5	CASSDYRGQPQHF	TGTGCCAGCAGCGATTACAGGGGTCAGCCCCAGCATTTT
.	.	TRBV19	TRBJ2-6	CASSIKGDFSGANVLTF	TGTGCCAGTAGTATCAAGGGGGACTTTTCTGGGGCCAACGTCCTGACTTTC
TRBD1	once	TRBV19	TRBJ2-3	CASSARTGTQYF	TGTGCCAGTAGTGCCCGGACAGGGACGCAGTATTTT
TRBD1	.	TRBV4-2	TRBJ1-1	CASSVSGTENTEAFF	TGTGCCAGCAGCGTCTCCGGGACAGAGAACACTGAAGCTTTCTTT
.	.	TRBV9	TRBJ2-2	CASSGRRSTGELFF	TGTGCCAGCAGCGGGCGGAGGTCCACCGGGGAGCTGTTTTTT
TRBD2	.	TRBV28	TRBJ2-5	CASSSLAGALGGGPETQYF	TGTGCCAGCAGTTCACTAGCGGGAGCATTGGGCGGGGGTCCGGAGACCCAGTACTTC
TRBD2	.	TRBV4-2	TRBJ2-3	CASSHGGLAGPTDTQYF	TGTGCCAGCAGCCATGGGGGACTAGCGGGGCCCACAGATACGCAGTATTTT
.	.	TRBV6-2/TRBV6-3	TRBJ1-1	CASSSQAFNTEAFF	TGTGCCAGCAGTTCCCAGGCTTTCAACACTGAAGCTTTCTTT
.	.	TRBV6-5	TRBJ1-3	CASNSAGSGNTIYF	TGTGCCAGCAATTCCGCAGGCTCTGGAAACACCATATATTTT
TRBD1	.	TRBV28	TRBJ2-5	CASSLDGGAGGETQYF	TGTGCCAGCAGTTTAGACGGTGGGGCAGGGGGAGAGACCCAGTACTTC
.	.	TRBV14	TRBJ1-1	CASSQDGLTEAFF	TGTGCCAGCAGCCAAGACGGCCTCACTGAAGCTTTCTTT
.	.	TRBV5-1	TRBJ1-1	CASSLGGRVNTEAFF	TGCGCCAGCAGCTTGGGTGGCAGGGTGAACACTGAAGCTTTCTTT
TRBD2	.	TRBV9	TRBJ2-7	CASSDKIGTSGQGSYEQYF	TGTGCCAGCAGCGACAAGATTGGGACTAGCGGACAAGGGTCCTACGAGCAGTACTTC
.	.	TRBV5-1	TRBJ2-7	CASRLDLRGPFGLEQYF	TGCGCCAGCAGATTGGACTTGCGCGGACCCTTCGGTTTGGAGCAGTACTTC
.	.	TRBV28	TRBJ1-3	CASSLGPGNTIYF	TGTGCCAGCAGTCTAGGTCCTGGAAACACCATATATTTT
.	.	TRBV6-1	TRBJ1-1	CASSEVLRGSGTEAFF	TGTGCCAGCAGTGAGGTGTTGCGGGGATCGGGGACTGAAGCTTTCTTT
.	.	TRBV5-8	TRBJ2-3	CASSLGAATDTQYF	TGTGCCAGCAGCTTGGGGGCGGCCACAGATACGCAGTATTTT
TRBD2	.	TRBV19	TRBJ2-4	CASSNSGRDLAKNIQYF	TGTGCCAGTAGCAATAGCGGGAGGGATCTAGCCAAAAACATTCAGTACTTC
.	.	TRBV7-6	TRBJ1-1	CASSTRPGRDEAFF	TGTGCCAGCAGCACCCGCCCGGGCCGGGATGAAGCTTTCTTT
.	.	TRBV19	TRBJ1-1	CASSRQGLSNTEAFF	TGTGCCAGTAGTAGGCAGGGGTTGTCGAACACTGAAGCTTTCTTT
.	.	TRBV19	TRBJ2-1	CASSIVSRSNEQFF	TGTGCCAGTAGTATAGTTTCGCGGTCCAATGAGCAGTTCTTC
.	.	TRBV11-2	TRBJ1-2	CASSLDRVGYGYTF	TGTGCCAGCAGCTTAGATAGGGTTGGTTATGGCTACACCTTC
.	.	TRBV7-9	TRBJ1-1	CASSIKNTEAFF	TGTGCCAGCAGCATCAAAAACACTGAAGCTTTCTTT
.	.	TRBV11-2	TRBJ2-1	CASSPIRGRNEQFF	TGTGCCAGCAGCCCTATCAGGGGCCGGAATGAGCAGTTCTTC
.	.	TRBV5-6	TRBJ1-2	CASSLSLLRDRAYF	TGTGCCAGCAGCTTAAGCTTACTTCGAGACCGGGCTTACTTC
.	.	TRBV27	TRBJ2-2	CASTLDQGAANTGELFF	TGTGCCAGCACCCTGGACCAGGGCGCAGCGAACACCGGGGAGCTGTTTTTT
.	once	TRBV14	TRBJ1-1	CASSQWAISMNTEAFF	TGTGCCAGCAGCCAATGGGCCATTTCCATGAACACTGAAGCTTTCTTT
.	.	TRBV6-5	TRBJ1-2	CASSYRGSWYGYTF	TGTGCCAGCAGTTACCGCGGGAGTTGGTATGGCTACACCTTC
TRBD2	.	TRBV27	TRBJ2-5	CASSSPGTSGSKTQYF	TGTGCCAGCAGTTCACCCGGGACTAGCGGGAGTAAGACCCAGTACTTC
TRBD1	.	TRBV5-1	TRBJ1-2	CASSLGDSYGYTF	TGCGCCAGCAGCTTGGGGGACAGCTACGGCTACACCTTC
.	.	TRBV15	TRBJ1-5	CATSRDEVRGNQPQHF	TGTGCCACCAGCAGAGATGAGGTTAGGGGGAATCAGCCCCAGCATTTT
.	few	TRBV5-6	TRBJ1-1	CASSRGASGTEAFF	TGTGCCAGCAGCAGGGGGGCGAGTGGCACTGAAGCTTTCTTT
.	.	TRBV9	TRBJ1-2	CASNLDYTMGGAGYGYTF	TGTGCCAGCAATCTAGACTACACCATGGGGGGCGCCGGCTATGGCTACACCTTC
.	.	TRBV5-5	TRBJ1-2	CASSFTPNYGYTF	TGTGCCAGCAGCTTTACCCCTAACTATGGCTACACCTTC
.	.	TRBV6-6	TRBJ1-3	CASSYADGNTIYF	TGTGCCAGCAGTTACGCCGATGGAAACACCATATATTTT
.	.	TRBV5-1	TRBJ1-3	CASSPEVSGTIYF	TGCGCCAGCAGCCCGGAAGTTAGTGGCACCATATATTTT
.	.	TRBV7-9	TRBJ1-3	CASSPAYRASGNTIYF	TGTGCCAGCAGCCCAGCTTACAGGGCATCCGGAAACACCATATATTTT